This TCR beta chain was sequenced in a study of blood T cell repertoires in COVID-19. Study-level background: PBMCs, B-cell-depleted T cells, or T cells provided the cDNA or gDNA that made up the material.

Generated by immunoSEQ multiplex PCR, the TCRdb table keeps only in-frame clones and is missing some. This table holds roughly 400,000 clones, around nine tenths found once. Participant ages covered roughly 18 to 89 years across some 25 US areas. Up to 2 weeks before entering the study, exposed participants had met a COVID-19 case. The specimen sequenced was PBMCs or T cells enriched from blood (not recorded which). The sequence came from a woman aged 18-29 years who had been exposed to COVID-19.

CDR3 DNA: TGTGCCAGCAGTTACAACAGTAACTATGGCTACACCTTC. Protein product: CASSYNSNYGYTF. The rearrangement links TRBV6-5 to TRBJ1-2; D remains unclear. CDR3 size: 13 residues. Germline V lookup: CDR1 MNHEY, CDR2 SVGAGI. Trimming removed 2 bases at V and 1 base at J, with 5 bases between.